This TCR beta chain was found in a study of shared clonotypes between healthy human individuals. Produced via immunoSEQ multiplex PCR; TCRdb's table is partial and in-frame only. The data contain 750,000 to 1,000,000 clones, around 92% of them singletons. Trimming removed 2 bases from V and 3 bases from J, with 14 bases in between. Germline CDR1 is LGHNA and CDR2 is YSLEER. The length of the CDR3 is 15 residues. It was CD45RO-negative cells, positively selected for CCR7, that made up naive CD8 cells, with terminally differentiated effector memory CD45RA+ cells excluded. Sequencing used naive CD8+ T cells sorted from blood. The clonotype was recovered from a man in his thirties or forties in good health. The chain links TRBV4-3 to TRBJ2-7; D not resolved. CDR3 sequence (DNA): TGCGCCAGCAGCCAATTTGACGGTGCAAACTACGAGCAGTACTTC. Translating it yields CASSQFDGANYEQYF.